This TCR beta chain emerged from a study of CD8+ T cells in alopecia areata (dated by TCRdb to between 2017 and 2018). Background for the entire study: Treated patients were enrolled in an open-label pilot trial of oral tofacitinib at 5 to 10 mg twice daily for moderate-to-severe alopecia areata. Tofacitinib was administered for 6 to 18 months, and 6 months of follow-up off drug were then conducted to assess delayed response and recurrence. High-throughput TCRbeta sequencing was used to examine T cell clonal expansion in alopecia areata in both the C3H/HeJ mouse model and human patients. On the human side, TCRbeta sequencing was run on scalp tissue and on sorted CD4+ and CD8+ peripheral blood T cells from healthy controls and from alopecia areata patients with either patchy or totalis/universalis disease. Biopsies were taken from tofacitinib-treated patients at baseline and again at 4 and 24 weeks into treatment, and several of those patients also had a later scalp biopsy. Clonality in the scalp was compared among normal scalp (n=4), patchy alopecia areata scalp (n=8), and alopecia totalis/universalis scalp (n=8). RNA was obtained with the PAXgene miRNA kit for fixed scalp, the miRNeasy kit for PBMCs, and the RNeasy kit for mouse skin. TCRbeta CDR3 regions were amplified by immunoSEQ multiplex PCR with 35 Vbeta forward and 13 Jbeta reverse primers.

Per the publication, the time point label means: baseline before oral tofacitinib. Peripheral blood and lesional scalp punch biopsies were obtained from patients with alopecia areata. After PBMCs were isolated by density centrifugation and stained for CD3, CD4 and CD8, a FACSAria was used to sort CD4+ and CD8+ T cells. The library was built by means of the immunoSEQ multiplex PCR assay. RNA was extracted from all samples and reverse transcribed into cDNA, which served as template for TCR sequencing. SuperScript III was used to make first-strand cDNA, primed with a 2:1 mix of oligo-dT and random hexamers. A synthetic immune receptor repertoire was used to measure amplification bias, and any remaining bias was corrected computationally. In the original analysis: After raw reads were preprocessed to remove errors, the CDR3 was defined following IMGT conventions as running from the conserved cysteine to phenylalanine. Clonality was computed as 1 minus the Shannon entropy, with the entropy normalized by log2 of the number of productive unique TCRs. Whether each scalp clone was CD4 or CD8 was inferred by checking scalp TCRbeta sequences against the CD4 and CD8 repertoires from sorted blood. TCRdb's version of the immuneACCESS table is confined to in-frame rearrangements and falls short of the full clone set. An unresolved V gene accounts for under half of the shortfall where checked; the remainder is of unknown origin. V, J and clone size reflect that table, while D and trimming were determined from the DNA. This sample gives 150,000 or so clones in total; 67% of them show up just once. Of the sample, about an eighth is held by the ten largest clones.

In the germline V gene, CDR1 corresponds to SGHRS and CDR2 to YFSETQ. Measured from the cysteine to the phenylalanine, the CDR3 is 21 residues long. Only CDR3 DNA remains: 63 bases, in frame from the first base. Trimming removed 0 bases from V and 6 bases from J; the gene matches leave 18 bases unexplained. Notes on this clone: Its antigen is unknown. Base qualities are not recorded, but no much larger clone differs from it by a single base.

What the research found in general, with its limitations: Higher clonality and more expanded CD8+ clones were observed in lesional scalp than in normal scalp, particularly in alopecia totalis/universalis, a finding suggestive of antigenic drive. Scalp TCR repertoire analysis is complicated because resident alphabeta T cells in normal human skin are also sequenced, whereas mouse skin is dominated by gammadelta T cells. Shared TCR sequences between patients were less evident than in mice, which may be partly attributable to HLA diversity in the patient population.

The receptor was derived from a human donor with alopecia areata. Recombination connected TRBV5-1 to TRBJ2-2, with TRBD2 identical over 12 junction bases. The sequences come from CD8+ T cells sorted from blood, collected at week 0. For the CDR3, the sequence is CASSLVAVLAGGPSWSGELFF. The DNA sequence is as follows: TGCGCCAGCAGCTTGGTGGCGGTCCTAGCGGGGGGGCCGTCTTGGTCCGGGGAGCTGTTTTTT.